This T cell receptor (beta chain) came from a study of identical twins. CDR3 length: 15 amino acids. The germline V and J ends were trimmed by 3 bases and 1 base, with 13 bases remaining between them. The germline CDR1 and CDR2 sequences are SGHRS and YFSETQ. Template switching (which added a universal primer site) was used, and cDNA carried unique molecular identifiers. TCRdb recomputed calls from the 5' RACE reads with MiXCR, one row per CDR3 protein. The sample yields approximately 490,000 distinct CDR3 sequences, under 25% seen once. These same records also appear under a second study, on yellow fever vaccine responses in identical twins.

This sequence joins TRBV5-1 and TRBJ1-1; maybe TRBD1 (6 bases). This sequence was found in a woman between 18 and 30 years old in good health. The sequencing sample was made of CD4+ T cells sorted from blood. The CDR3 nucleotides are TGCGCCAGCAGCTCGTTAAAACAGGGGAACACTGAAGCTTTCTTT. Its protein product is CASSSLKQGNTEAFF.